A selection of T cell receptor beta chains follows, all from one sample in a study of cytomegalovirus exposure and HLA in healthy donors. Clones were sequenced by immunoSEQ multiplex PCR, and TCRdb holds only the in-frame ones, with some missing. Among approximately 150,000 clones listed, 65% to 70% were seen once. Sequencing used PBMCs. Receptors were obtained from a man in his thirties or forties in good health and CMV-seropositive. Both conserved end residues are trimmed from each CDR3. The order of the fields is V gene, clone size, CDR3 protein. Some rows have no size entry. The others give once, few or many, or a class for an expanded clone.

TRBV27 few ASSFSSAGDGYT
TRBV9 NA ASSARDSQETQY
TRBV25-1 NA ASSEYSTGIQETQY
TRBV7-9 NA ASSPKDRENTEAF
TRBV18 once ASSPQGGVTEAF
TRBV7-8 NA ASSLLAASGSYTQY
TRBV6-5 NA ASSFLGAGGEQY
TRBV30 NA AWSSDPRNTEAF
TRBV19 NA ASSAGYSYEQY
TRBV9 NA ASSIAGQGKETQY
TRBV27 NA ASSPRLEGIQY
TRBV5-4 NA ASSPWGGAYEQY
TRBV2 NA VSSPGGGTDTQY
TRBV5-6 NA ASSWGLYEATEAF
TRBV5-4 few ASSLIGATYGYT
TRBV7-3 NA ASTFYPGTGSRANVLT
TRBV7-9 few STDGGSTEAF
TRBV12-5 NA ASGFGDEQF
TRBV6-1 few ASSEITGELF
TRBV5-1 NA ASSPGGRGRGTEAF
TRBV7-2 once ASSPRRRSWTSGMGEQF
TRBV28 few ASSLGATKGSPLH
TRBV19 few ASDSRTSGSNIQY
TRBV5-1 NA ASSLGRDVNSPLH
TRBV9 NA ASSLNGGANYGYT
TRBV7-8 NA ASRLDRVAEAF
TRBV5-1 few ASSLMADHPYEQY
TRBV6-6 NA ASTGLGGYT
TRBV11-2 NA ASSLGGTGFEKLF
TRBV4-1 few ASSQASGLAYEQY
TRBV7-9 few ASSLGTSGVQETQY
TRBV6-4 NA ASSGQGMTEAF
TRBV6-6 NA ASSYLGRRDNEKLF
TRBV19 NA ATIPGATSGYTQY
TRBV6-1 few ASSDQQVYSGNTIY
TRBV4-2 NA ASSQGVKPRGGYT
TRBV12-5 NA ASGLSIPGTSGRSSYNEQF
TRBV30 NA AWNRQGNSPLH
TRBV5-1 NA ASSLEGGRESPLH
TRBV18 NA ASSPQDRGREKLF
TRBV7-9 NA ASTPSGRGSYNEQF